One sample yielded the 5 T cell receptor beta chains listed below, sequenced in a study of T cells in tuberculosis (dated by TCRdb to between 2018 and 2020). Receptor libraries were prepared by the immunoSEQ multiplex PCR assay. TCRdb re-hosts the immuneACCESS table, in-frame sequences only. Its copies lack some clones; in the studies checked, an unresolved V gene accounts for under half of them, and the cause for the rest is not known. Across this sample there are about 58,000 clones, with over 75% seen only once. The top ten clonotypes cover around a fifth of the sample. After being thawed and rested overnight, PBMC were stained with GMM-loaded CD1B tetramer, a Live/Dead dye and anti-CD3, and were then sorted on a FACS Aria II. CD1B tetramers were loaded with C32 glucose monomycolate purified from Rhodococcus equi. The sequencing input was CD1b-GMM tetramer-negative cells sorted from PBMCs. This specimen's cell subset or site label, interpreted: T cells not binding CD1B-GMM tetramer, sorted from same donor. These receptor sequences come from an adult woman with latent tuberculosis.

This rearrangement joins TRBV6-4 to TRBJ1-2; TRBD1 matches 7 bases. Germline CDR1 MRHNA, CDR2 SNTAGT. V lost 5 bases to trimming and J lost 4 bases; unmatched junction nucleotides: 7. There are 14 residues in the CDR3. CDR3 sequence: CASSKHRDSYGYTF. CDR3 in DNA: TGTGCCAGCAGTAAGCACCGGGACAGCTATGGCTACACCTTC.

Details on this clone: A junction end diverges from the germline sequence, so it may reflect a read error. The genes are TRBV7-7 and TRBJ1-3, with 9 nucleotides matching TRBD1. Germline V gene sequence: CDR1 SSHAT, CDR2 FNYEAQ (reference sequence). This CDR3 spans 14 amino acids. CDR3: CASRDRDSGNTIYF. CDR3 bases: TGTGCTAGCAGGGACAGGGACTCTGGAAACACCATATATTTT.

V and J are TRBV4-3 and TRBJ1-2; 8 bases map to TRBD1. The CDR3 runs to 15 residues. V gave up 0 bases and J gave up 6 bases; unmatched junction bases: 6. CDR1 and CDR2 from the germline V gene are LGHNA and YSLEER. CDR3 bases: TGCGCCAGCAGCCAAGAAAACAACAGGGGGGATGGCTACACCTTC. It codes for CASSQENNRGDGYTF.

On this clone itself: Sequence at one end of the junction differs from germline and may be a read error. This sample includes further DNA sequences coding for the same CDR3. The rearrangement links TRBV6-5 to TRBJ1-2; 7 bases map to TRBD1. The CDR3 has 15 residues. CDR1 is MNHEY, CDR2 SVGAGI, per germline. CDR3 in amino acids: CASSYSRGHRYGYTF. In DNA form, the CDR3 reads TGTGCCAGCAGCTACTCGAGGGGGCATAGGTATGGCTACACCTTC.

The rearrangement uses TRBV6-1 and TRBJ2-1, with D tentatively TRBD2 (5 bases). Germline lookup yields CDR1 MNHNS and CDR2 SASEGT. This CDR3 is built from 17 residues. V dropped 0 bases and J dropped 6 bases, with 18 bases sitting between them. The DNA of the CDR3 is TGTGCCAGCAGTGAAGCGCCTCTATCGGGAACCCTCAATGAGCAGTTCTTC. Translated: CASSEAPLSGTLNEQFF.